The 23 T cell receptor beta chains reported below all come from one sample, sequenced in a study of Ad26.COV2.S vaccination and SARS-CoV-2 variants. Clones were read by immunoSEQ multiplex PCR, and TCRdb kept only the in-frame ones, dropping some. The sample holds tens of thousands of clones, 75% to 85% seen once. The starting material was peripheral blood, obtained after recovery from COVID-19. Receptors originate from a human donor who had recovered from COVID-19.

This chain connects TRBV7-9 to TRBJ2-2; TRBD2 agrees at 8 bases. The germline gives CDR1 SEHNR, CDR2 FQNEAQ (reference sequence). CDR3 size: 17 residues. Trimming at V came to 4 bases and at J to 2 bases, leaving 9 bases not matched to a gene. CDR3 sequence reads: CASSSSEGLENTGELFF. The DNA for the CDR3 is TGTGCCAGCAGCTCGTCCGAGGGACTAGAAAACACCGGGGAGCTGTTTTTT. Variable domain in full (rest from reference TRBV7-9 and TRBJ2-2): DTGVSQNPRHKITKRGQNVTFRCDPISEHNRLYWYRQTLGQGPEFLTYFQNEAQLEKSRLLSDRFSAERPKGSFSTLEIQRTEQGDSAMYLCASSSSEGLENTGELFFGEGSRLTVL.

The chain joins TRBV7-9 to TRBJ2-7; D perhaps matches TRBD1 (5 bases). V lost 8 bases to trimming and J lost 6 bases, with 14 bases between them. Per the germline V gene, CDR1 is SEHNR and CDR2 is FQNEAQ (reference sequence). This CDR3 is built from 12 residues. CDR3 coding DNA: TGTGCCAGCGCCGTTCCAAGGGGCGAGCAGTACGTC. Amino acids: CASAVPRGEQYV.

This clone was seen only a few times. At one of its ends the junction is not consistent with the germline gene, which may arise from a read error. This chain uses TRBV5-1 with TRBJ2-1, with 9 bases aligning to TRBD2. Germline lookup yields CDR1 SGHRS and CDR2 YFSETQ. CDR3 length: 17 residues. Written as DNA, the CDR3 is TGCGCCAGCAGTTTGGCCCCCTCTAGCGGGAACTACAATGAGCAGTTCTTC. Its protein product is CASSLAPSSGNYNEQFF.

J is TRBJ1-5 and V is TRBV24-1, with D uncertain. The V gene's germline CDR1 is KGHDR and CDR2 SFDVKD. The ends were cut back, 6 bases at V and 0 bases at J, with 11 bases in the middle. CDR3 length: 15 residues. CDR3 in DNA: TGTGCCACCAGTCAGGAAAGATATAGCAATCAGCCCCAGCATTTT. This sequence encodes CATSQERYSNQPQHF.

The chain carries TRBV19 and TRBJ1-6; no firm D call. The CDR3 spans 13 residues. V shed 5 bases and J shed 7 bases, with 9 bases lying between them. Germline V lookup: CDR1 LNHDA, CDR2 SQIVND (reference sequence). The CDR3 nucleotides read TGTGCCAGTAGTCCTCCACAGAATTCACCCCTCCACTTT. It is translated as CASSPPQNSPLHF.

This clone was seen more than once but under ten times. The CDR3 nucleotides read TGTGCCAGCAGCGCTGGGGGCAGCTGGGGGGCCTATAATTCACCCCTCCACTTT. It specifies CASSAGGSWGAYNSPLHF. This rearrangement joins TRBV9 to TRBJ1-6, with D possibly TRBD1 on 6 matching bases. The length of the CDR3 is 18 residues. The V gene's germline CDR1 is SGDLS and CDR2 YYNGEE. Trimming stripped 3 bases from V and 2 bases from J, with 18 bases between.

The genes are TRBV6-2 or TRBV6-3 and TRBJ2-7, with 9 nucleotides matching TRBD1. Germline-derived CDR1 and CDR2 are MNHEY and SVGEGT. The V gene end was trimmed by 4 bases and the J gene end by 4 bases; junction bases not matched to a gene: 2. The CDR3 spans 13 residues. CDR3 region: CASSFDRGYEQYF. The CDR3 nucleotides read TGTGCCAGCAGTTTTGACAGGGGGTACGAGCAGTACTTC.

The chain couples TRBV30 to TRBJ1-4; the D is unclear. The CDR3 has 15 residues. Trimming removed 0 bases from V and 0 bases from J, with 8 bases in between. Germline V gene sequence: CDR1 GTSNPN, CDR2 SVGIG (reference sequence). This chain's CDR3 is CAWSVDYATNEKLFF. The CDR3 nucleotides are TGTGCCTGGAGTGTCGACTACGCAACTAATGAAAAACTGTTTTTT.

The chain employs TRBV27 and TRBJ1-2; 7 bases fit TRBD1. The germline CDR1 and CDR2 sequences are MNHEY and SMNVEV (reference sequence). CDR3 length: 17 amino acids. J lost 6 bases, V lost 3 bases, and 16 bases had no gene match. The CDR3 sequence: CASSFTRGGTAKHGYTF. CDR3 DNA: TGTGCCAGCAGTTTTACCCGTGGTGGGACAGCTAAACATGGCTACACCTTC.

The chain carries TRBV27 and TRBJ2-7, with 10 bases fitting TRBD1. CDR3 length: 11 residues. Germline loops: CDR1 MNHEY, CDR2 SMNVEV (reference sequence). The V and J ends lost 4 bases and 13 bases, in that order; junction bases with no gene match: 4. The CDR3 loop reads CASSSTGGFYF. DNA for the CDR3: TGTGCCAGCAGTTCGACAGGGGGCTTCTACTTC.

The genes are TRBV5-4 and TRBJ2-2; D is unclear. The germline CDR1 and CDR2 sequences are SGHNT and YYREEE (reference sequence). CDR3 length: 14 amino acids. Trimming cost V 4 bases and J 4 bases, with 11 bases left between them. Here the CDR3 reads CASSPGPATGELFF. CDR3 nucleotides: TGTGCCAGCAGCCCCGGGCCGGCCACCGGGGAGCTGTTTTTT. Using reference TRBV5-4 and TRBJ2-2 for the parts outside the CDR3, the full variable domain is ETGVTQSPTHLIKTRGQQVTLRCSSQSGHNTVSWYQQALGQGPQFIFQYYREEENGRGNFPPRFSGLQFPNYSSELNVNALELDDSALYLCASSPGPATGELFFGEGSRLTVL.

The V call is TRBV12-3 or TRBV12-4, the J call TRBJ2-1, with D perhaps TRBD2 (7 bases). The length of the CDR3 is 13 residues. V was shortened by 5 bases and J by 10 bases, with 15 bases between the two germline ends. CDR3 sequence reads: CASSRRGAGEQFF. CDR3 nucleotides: TGTGCCAGCAGTCGTCGGGGGGCCGGGGAGCAGTTCTTC.

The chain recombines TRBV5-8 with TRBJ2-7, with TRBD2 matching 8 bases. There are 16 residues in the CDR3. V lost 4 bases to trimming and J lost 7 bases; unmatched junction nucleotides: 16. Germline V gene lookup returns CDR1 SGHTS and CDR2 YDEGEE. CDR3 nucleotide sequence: TGTGCCAGCAGCGACGGACCCGGGGGGGCCCCTAAAGAGCAGTACGTC. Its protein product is CASSDGPGGAPKEQYV.

Written as DNA, the CDR3 is TGTGCCAGCAGTTACCCGGGACAGGGCTACGAGCAGTACTTC. It is translated as CASSYPGQGYEQYF. The rearrangement links TRBV28 to TRBJ2-7; 9 nucleotides agree with TRBD1. Germline V gives CDR1 MDHEN, CDR2 SYDVKM. V shed 4 bases, J shed 3 bases, and the junction held 4 bases outside the gene matches. The CDR3 length is 14 residues.

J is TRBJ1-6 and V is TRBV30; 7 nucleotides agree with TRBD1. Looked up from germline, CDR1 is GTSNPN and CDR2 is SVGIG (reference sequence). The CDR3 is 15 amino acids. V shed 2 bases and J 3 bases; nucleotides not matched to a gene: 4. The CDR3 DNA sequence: TGTGCCTGGAGTAGTCAGGGGGTCTATAATTCACCCCTCCACTTT. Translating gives CAWSSQGVYNSPLHF.

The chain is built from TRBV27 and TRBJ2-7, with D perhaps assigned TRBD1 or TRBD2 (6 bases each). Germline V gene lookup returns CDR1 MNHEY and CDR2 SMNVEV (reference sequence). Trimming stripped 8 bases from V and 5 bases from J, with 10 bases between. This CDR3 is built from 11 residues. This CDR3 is CASGGGHEQYV. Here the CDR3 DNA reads TGTGCCAGCGGTGGGGGGCACGAGCAGTACGTC.

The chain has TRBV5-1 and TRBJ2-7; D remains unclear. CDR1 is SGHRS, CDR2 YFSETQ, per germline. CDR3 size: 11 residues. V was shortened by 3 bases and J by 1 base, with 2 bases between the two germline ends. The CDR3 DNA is TGCGCCAGCAGCTCTTCCTACGAGCAGTACTTC. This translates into CASSSSYEQYF. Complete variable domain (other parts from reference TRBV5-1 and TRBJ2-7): KAGVTQTPRYLIKTRGQQVTLSCSPISGHRSVSWYQQTPGQGLQFLFEYFSETQRNKGNFPGRFSGRQFSNSRSEMNVSTLELGDSALYLCASSSSYEQYFGPGTRLTVT.

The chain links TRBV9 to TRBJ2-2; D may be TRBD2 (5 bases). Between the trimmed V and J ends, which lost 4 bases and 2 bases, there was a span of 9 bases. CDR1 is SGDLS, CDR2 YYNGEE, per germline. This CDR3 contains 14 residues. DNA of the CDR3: TGTGCCAGCAGCCCCGGAGGCAACACCGGGGAGCTGTTTTTT. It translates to CASSPGGNTGELFF.

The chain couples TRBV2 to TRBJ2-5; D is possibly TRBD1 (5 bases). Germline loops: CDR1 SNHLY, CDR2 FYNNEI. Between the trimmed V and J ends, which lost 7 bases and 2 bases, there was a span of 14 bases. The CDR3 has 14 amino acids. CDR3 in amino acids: CASIWVGQQETQYF. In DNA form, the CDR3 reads TGTGCCAGCATCTGGGTGGGGCAGCAAGAGACCCAGTACTTC.

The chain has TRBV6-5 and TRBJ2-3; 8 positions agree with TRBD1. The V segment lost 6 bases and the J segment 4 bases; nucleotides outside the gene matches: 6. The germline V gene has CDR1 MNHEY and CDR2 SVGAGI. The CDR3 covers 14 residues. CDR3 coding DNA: TGTGCCAGCAGCGGACAGGGTGGGCCAGATACGCAGTATTTT. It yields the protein CASSGQGGPDTQYF.

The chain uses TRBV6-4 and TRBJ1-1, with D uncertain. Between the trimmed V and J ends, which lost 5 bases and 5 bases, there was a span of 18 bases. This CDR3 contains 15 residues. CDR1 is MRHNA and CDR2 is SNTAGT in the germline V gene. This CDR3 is CASSFDPNGRTEAFF. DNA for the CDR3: TGTGCCAGCAGTTTTGACCCCAATGGGAGGACTGAAGCTTTCTTT.

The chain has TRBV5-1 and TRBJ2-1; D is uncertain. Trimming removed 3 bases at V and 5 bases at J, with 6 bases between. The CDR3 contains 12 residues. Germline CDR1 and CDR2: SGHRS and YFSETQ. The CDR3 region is CASSYFNNEQFF. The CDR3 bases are TGCGCCAGCAGCTATTTTAACAATGAGCAGTTCTTC.

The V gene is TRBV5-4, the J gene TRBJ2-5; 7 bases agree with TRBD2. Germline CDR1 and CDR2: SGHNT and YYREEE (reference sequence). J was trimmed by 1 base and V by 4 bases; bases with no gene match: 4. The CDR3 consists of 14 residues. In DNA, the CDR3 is TGTGCCAGCAGCCCGGGGGGACTCCAAGAGACCCAGTACTTC. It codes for CASSPGGLQETQYF.